This TCR beta chain emerged from a study of cytomegalovirus exposure and HLA in healthy donors. On this clone itself: What it recognizes is unknown.

CDR1 is SGDLS and CDR2 is YYNGEE in the germline V gene. Trimming took off 5 bases at V and 3 bases at J, with 20 bases between the two ends. This CDR3 is 16 amino acids long. Donors counted as nominally healthy when sampled, yet unrecorded immune exposures were likely. Notes on the study in general: In a later analysis, specific HLA alleles were associated with 15,000 or so TCR beta sequences at a 0.05 false discovery rate.

With 60 Vbeta and 13 Jbeta primers, the PCR was carried out. The data were produced by immunoSEQ multiplex PCR, yet TCRdb's version contains in-frame clones alone and is incomplete. Of 200,000 to 250,000 clones listed, 77% are singletons. This chain connects TRBV9 to TRBJ1-2, with no clear D. The TCR was taken from a woman aged 55-69 years in good health and CMV-seropositive. Sequenced input: PBMCs. CDR3 in amino acids: CASSPLYGNRDYGYTF. The CDR3 nucleotides read TGTGCCAGCAGTCCTCTATACGGTAATCGGGACTATGGCTACACCTTC.